A single sample gave rise to the 8 T cell receptor beta chains below, sequenced in a study of T-cell memory formation after mild COVID-19. Using its own MiXCR run on the 5' RACE reads, TCRdb lists one record per CDR3 protein. In the table there are about 360,000 distinct CDR3 sequences, about an eighth of which are singletons. Material for sequencing was PBMCs or a T cell subset sorted from them (not recorded which). The receptors originated from a man aged 18 to 35 who had mild COVID-19 (a few samples of this study predate the infection). Cell type and time point are not known.

V is TRBV25-1 and J is TRBJ1-1, with TRBD1 matching 10 bases. The CDR3 totals 12 residues. V lost 3 bases, J lost 11 bases, and 3 bases stayed unmatched. Germline V gene sequence: CDR1 MGHDK, CDR2 SYGVNS. The CDR3 DNA sequence: TGTGCCAGCAGTGATGGGACAGGGGCGGCTTTCTTT. This sequence encodes CASSDGTGAAFF.

This clonotype occurred once. A read error is possible here, since a much larger clone lies one base away. The V gene is TRBV6-6, the J gene TRBJ1-3; D is unresolved. V gave up 8 bases and J gave up 0 bases, with 8 bases separating them. The CDR3 runs to 13 residues. CDR1 is MNHNY, CDR2 SVGAGI, per germline (reference sequence). The CDR3 bases are TGTGCCAGCTCCATGCTCTCTGGAAACACCATATATTTT. Residues: CASSMLSGNTIYF.

In its sample, this clonotype was seen a few times. The CDR3 nucleotides read TGTGCCAGCAGTTACTTGACGACAGGGGAAGGTGAAGCTTTCTTT. Translated, it gives CASSYLTTGEGEAFF. The rearrangement links TRBV6-2 or TRBV6-3 to TRBJ1-1, with 8 bases aligning to TRBD1. CDR3 length: 15 amino acids. Germline CDR1 reads MNHEY; CDR2 reads SVGEGT. The ends lost 1 base at V and 7 bases at J; junction bases unmatched: 8.

This clonotype was observed at least ten times. This sequence joins TRBV5-1 and TRBJ2-3; 13 bases are a match to TRBD2. The germline V gene encodes CDR1 SGHRS and CDR2 YFSETQ. The junction had 12 bases not matched to a gene; V was cut back by 4 bases and J by 7 bases. The CDR3 loop spans 17 amino acids. CDR3 sequence (DNA): TGCGCCAGCAGCACCCTGGGACTAGCGGGGAAGACTAATACGCAGTATTTT. Protein product: CASSTLGLAGKTNTQYF. The whole variable domain, filled in from reference TRBV5-1 and TRBJ2-3, reads KAGVTQTPRYLIKTRGQQVTLSCSPISGHRSVSWYQQTPGQGLQFLFEYFSETQRNKGNFPGRFSGRQFSNSRSEMNVSTLELGDSALYLCASSTLGLAGKTNTQYFGPGTRLTVL.

This clonotype was detected a few times. Germline and junction disagree at one end, which may indicate a read error. This rearrangement joins TRBV19 to TRBJ2-3; D possibly corresponds to TRBD2 (6 bases). The CDR3 runs 12 residues. Germline CDR1 LNHDA, CDR2 SQIVND (reference sequence). The CDR3 coding sequence is TGTGCGAGTACTAGCCGCACAGATACGCAGTATTTT. It is translated as CASTSRTDTQYF.

This clonotype was observed many times. J is TRBJ1-1 and V is TRBV5-1; 7 positions match TRBD1. Trimming removed 2 bases from V and 1 base from J; junction bases left unmatched: 8. This CDR3 contains 16 residues. Germline CDR1 reads SGHRS; CDR2 reads YFSETQ. This CDR3 reads CASSFNTGTENTEAFF. The CDR3 DNA follows: TGCGCCAGCAGCTTCAATACCGGGACAGAGAACACTGAAGCTTTCTTT.

This clonotype has just a few counts. This chain links TRBV20-1 with TRBJ1-1; D gene uncertain. Germline V gives CDR1 DFQATT, CDR2 SNEGSKA (reference sequence). V dropped 3 bases and J dropped 1 base, with 6 bases sitting between them. The CDR3 length is 12 residues. CDR3 amino acids: CSARQPNTEAFF. CDR3 coding DNA: TGCAGTGCTAGGCAGCCGAACACTGAAGCTTTCTTT.

The chain recombines TRBV5-1 with TRBJ2-3; TRBD1 matches 7 bases. The CDR3 has 15 residues. V trimming: 1 base; J trimming: 5 bases; junction bases outside the gene matches: 7. Germline CDR1 SGHRS, CDR2 YFSETQ. CDR3 DNA: TGCGCCAGCAGCTTGTCGACAGGGTTCGTAGATACGCAGTATTTT. This codes for CASSLSTGFVDTQYF.